This is a list of T cell receptor beta chains from one sample in a study of blood T cell repertoires in COVID-19. TCRdb's table, derived via immunoSEQ multiplex PCR, lists solely in-frame clones and lacks some. The table records 90,000 to 130,000 clones, about 80% of them present only once. The specimen was peripheral blood. Receptor source: a woman of 80 years or more with acute or convalescent COVID-19. Each CDR3 is given without its conserved first and last residue. D genes are given only for firm matches.

d_gene,j_gene,v_gene,CDR3aa
-,TRBJ2-1,TRBV5-1,ASGSGSYNEQF
TRBD1,TRBJ1-2,TRBV7-9,ASSEGLTGEGPGYT
-,TRBJ2-5,TRBV20-1,SALQETQY
TRBD1,TRBJ2-7,TRBV10-3,ATSRGQGESEQY
-,TRBJ1-1,TRBV29-1,SVSNRANTEAF
-,TRBJ1-2,TRBV15,ATSRLTGNYGYT
TRBD1,TRBJ2-7,TRBV27,ASTPNRGSYEQY
TRBD1,TRBJ1-4,TRBV6-5,ASSVPQGAPEKLF
TRBD2,TRBJ2-1,TRBV19,ASSALPGLAVNEQF
TRBD2,TRBJ2-6,TRBV7-2,ANTRSGEGFSGANVLT
TRBD1,TRBJ2-2,TRBV2,ASRTGGTNTGELF
-,TRBJ2-2,TRBV7-6,ASSHPAGVNTGELF
TRBD2,TRBJ2-7,TRBV5-8,ASTLSPGLASPYEQY
TRBD1,TRBJ2-2,TRBV3-1/TRBV3-2,ASRTPRGQGLF
TRBD2,TRBJ2-7,TRBV6-2/TRBV6-3,ASSYGGLLSYEQY
TRBD1,TRBJ2-7,TRBV19,ASRLNRGAYEQY
-,TRBJ1-5,TRBV2,ASSESGGGQPQH
-,TRBJ2-5,TRBV10-3,AIRRGSGLGEETQY
-,TRBJ1-3,TRBV25-1,ASSAWGDSGNTIY
TRBD2,TRBJ2-1,TRBV10-1,ASSETSGSLDEQF
-,TRBJ2-5,TRBV29-1,SVVRGTSETQY
-,TRBJ2-7,TRBV18,ASSPGGDSSYEQY
TRBD2,TRBJ2-3,TRBV5-4,ASSLEGWASGKTDTQY
TRBD1,TRBJ2-7,TRBV3-1/TRBV3-2,ASSMAYTGVYEQY
-,TRBJ2-5,TRBV7-2,ASSLGGDAGTQY
TRBD2,TRBJ2-5,TRBV3-1/TRBV3-2,ASSQRLAGSQETQY
-,TRBJ2-3,TRBV3-1/TRBV3-2,ASSPLSSSTDTQY
TRBD1,TRBJ1-1,TRBV7-9,ASSLGDRVTEAF
TRBD2,TRBJ2-5,TRBV5-4,ASSRASGQETQY
TRBD1,TRBJ1-1,TRBV3-1/TRBV3-2,ASSHGGQGNTEAF
-,TRBJ1-1,TRBV7-9,ASRPYEGRRTEAF
TRBD1,TRBJ2-5,TRBV7-2,ASSHDRGGETQY